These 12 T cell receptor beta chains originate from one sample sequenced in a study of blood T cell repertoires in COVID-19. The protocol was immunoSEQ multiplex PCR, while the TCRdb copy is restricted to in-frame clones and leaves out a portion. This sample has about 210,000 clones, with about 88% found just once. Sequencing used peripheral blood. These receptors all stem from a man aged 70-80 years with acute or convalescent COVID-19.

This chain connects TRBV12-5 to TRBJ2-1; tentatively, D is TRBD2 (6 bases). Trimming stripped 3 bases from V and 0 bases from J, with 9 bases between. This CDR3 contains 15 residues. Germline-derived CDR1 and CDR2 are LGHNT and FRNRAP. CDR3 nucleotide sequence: TGTGCTAGTGGTTTAGCGGGTAGCTCCTACAATGAGCAGTTCTTC. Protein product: CASGLAGSSYNEQFF.

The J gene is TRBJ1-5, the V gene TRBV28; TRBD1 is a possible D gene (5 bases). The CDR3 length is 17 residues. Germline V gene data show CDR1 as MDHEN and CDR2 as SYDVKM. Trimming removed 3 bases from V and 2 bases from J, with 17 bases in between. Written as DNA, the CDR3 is TGTGCCAGCAGTTTGGGGCAGACGTGGGATGGCAATCAGCCCCAGCATTTT. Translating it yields CASSLGQTWDGNQPQHF.

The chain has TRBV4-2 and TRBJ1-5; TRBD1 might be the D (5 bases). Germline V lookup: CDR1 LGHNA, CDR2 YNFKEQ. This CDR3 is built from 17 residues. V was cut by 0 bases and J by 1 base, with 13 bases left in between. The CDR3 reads CASSQESWGVSNQPQHF. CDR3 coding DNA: TGTGCCAGCAGCCAAGAAAGCTGGGGGGTGAGCAATCAGCCCCAGCATTTT.

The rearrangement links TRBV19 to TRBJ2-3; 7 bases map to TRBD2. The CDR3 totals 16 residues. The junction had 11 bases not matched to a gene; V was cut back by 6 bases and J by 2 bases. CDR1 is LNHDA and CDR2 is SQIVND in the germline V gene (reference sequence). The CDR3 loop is CASRRGASGNTDTQYF. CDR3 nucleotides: TGTGCCAGTAGACGTGGGGCTAGCGGAAACACAGATACGCAGTATTTT.

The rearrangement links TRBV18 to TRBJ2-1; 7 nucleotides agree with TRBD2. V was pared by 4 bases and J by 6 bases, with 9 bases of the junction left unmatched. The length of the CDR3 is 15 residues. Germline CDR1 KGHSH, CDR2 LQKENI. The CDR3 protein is CASSLGGRDLNEQFF. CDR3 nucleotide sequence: TGTGCCAGCTCACTCGGCGGGAGAGACCTCAATGAGCAGTTCTTC.

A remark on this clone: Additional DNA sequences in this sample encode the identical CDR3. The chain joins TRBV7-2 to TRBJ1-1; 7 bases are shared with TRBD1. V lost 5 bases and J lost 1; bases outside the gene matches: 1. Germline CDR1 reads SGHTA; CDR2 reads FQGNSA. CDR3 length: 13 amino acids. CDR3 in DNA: TGTGCCAGCAGCCGGGACAGGAACACTGAAGCTTTCTTT. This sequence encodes CASSRDRNTEAFF. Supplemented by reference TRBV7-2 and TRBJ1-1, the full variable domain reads GAGVSQSPSNKVTEKGKDVELRCDPISGHTALYWYRQSLGQGLEFLIYFQGNSAPDKSGLPSDRFSAERTGGSVSTLTIQRTQQEDSAVYLCASSRDRNTEAFFGQGTRLTVV.

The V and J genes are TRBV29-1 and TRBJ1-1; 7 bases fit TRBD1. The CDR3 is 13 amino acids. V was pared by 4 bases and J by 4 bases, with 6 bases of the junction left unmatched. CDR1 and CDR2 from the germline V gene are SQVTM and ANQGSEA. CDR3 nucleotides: TGCAGCGTTGGGACAGGAGATACCACTGAAGCTTTCTTT. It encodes CSVGTGDTTEAFF.

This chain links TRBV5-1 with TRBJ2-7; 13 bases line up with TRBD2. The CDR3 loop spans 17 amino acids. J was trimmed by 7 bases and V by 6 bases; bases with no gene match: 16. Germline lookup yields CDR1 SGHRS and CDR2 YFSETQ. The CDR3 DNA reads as TGCGCCAGCATCCCCGGGACTAGCGGGATGGGGGTTGGTGAGCAGTACTTC. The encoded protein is CASIPGTSGMGVGEQYF. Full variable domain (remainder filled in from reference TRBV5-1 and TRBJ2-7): KAGVTQTPRYLIKTRGQQVTLSCSPISGHRSVSWYQQTPGQGLQFLFEYFSETQRNKGNFPGRFSGRQFSNSRSEMNVSTLELGDSALYLCASIPGTSGMGVGEQYFGPGTRLTVT.

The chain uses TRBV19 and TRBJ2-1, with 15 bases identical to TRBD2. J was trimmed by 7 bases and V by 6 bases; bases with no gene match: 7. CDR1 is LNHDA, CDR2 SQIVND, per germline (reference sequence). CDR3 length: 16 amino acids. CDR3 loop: CASRSGLAGGKNEQFF. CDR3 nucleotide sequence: TGTGCCAGTAGGAGTGGACTAGCGGGAGGGAAAAATGAGCAGTTCTTC.

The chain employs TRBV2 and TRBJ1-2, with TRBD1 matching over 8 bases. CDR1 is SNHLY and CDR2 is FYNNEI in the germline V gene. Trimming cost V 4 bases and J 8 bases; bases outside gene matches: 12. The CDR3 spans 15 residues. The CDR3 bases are TGTGCCAGCAGTGCTTTGTTGACAGGGGCTGGGGGCTACACCTTC. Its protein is CASSALLTGAGGYTF.

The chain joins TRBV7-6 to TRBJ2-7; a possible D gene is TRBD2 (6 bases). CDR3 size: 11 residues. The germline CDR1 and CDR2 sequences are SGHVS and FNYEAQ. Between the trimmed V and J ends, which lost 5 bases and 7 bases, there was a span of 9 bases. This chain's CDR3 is CASSRGVEQYF. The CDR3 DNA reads TGTGCCAGCAGCCGCGGGGTGGAGCAGTACTTC.

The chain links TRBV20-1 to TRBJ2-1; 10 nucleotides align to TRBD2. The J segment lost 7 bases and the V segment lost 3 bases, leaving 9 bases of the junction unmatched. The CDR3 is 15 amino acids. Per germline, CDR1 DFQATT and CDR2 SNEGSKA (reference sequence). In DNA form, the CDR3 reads TGCAGTGCTAGTTCGGCTAGCGGGAGTGTAAATGAGCAGTTCTTC. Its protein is CSASSASGSVNEQFF.